These 22 T cell receptor beta chains came from one sample sequenced in a study of T cell repertoires in cytomegalovirus infection. MiXCR, run by TCRdb on the reads, gives a single entry per CDR3 protein. The table lists tens of thousands of distinct CDR3 sequences, approximately 3.6% of them singletons, with roughly 22% in the top ten. Sequenced material: PBMCs. The receptor source for this set is a human donor in good health (CMV status not recorded). Some clones in this sample may be carry-over from other donors' samples.

There are a few counts of this clonotype. The J gene is TRBJ1-1, the V gene TRBV14, with D possibly being TRBD1 (5 bases). The CDR3 is made up of 17 amino acids. Germline CDR1 and CDR2: SGHDN and FVKESK. Trimming removed 2 bases at V and 0 bases at J, with 16 bases between. The CDR3 region is CASSQKQDWYMNTEAFF. The CDR3 nucleotides are TGTGCCAGCAGCCAAAAACAGGATTGGTATATGAACACTGAAGCTTTCTTT.

This clonotype was seen many times. The J gene is TRBJ1-1, the V gene TRBV7-2, with D perhaps TRBD1 (5 bases). The CDR3 contains 16 residues. Germline values: CDR1 SGHTA, CDR2 FQGNSA. V shed 1 base and J shed 0 bases, with 12 bases lying between them. CDR3: CASSLVVWGLNTEAFF. The DNA of the CDR3 is TGTGCCAGCAGCTTAGTGGTTTGGGGCTTGAACACTGAAGCTTTCTTT.

The V gene is TRBV11-2, the J gene TRBJ2-7, with D tentatively TRBD1 or TRBD2 (5 bases each). V lost 10 bases, J lost 5 bases, and 15 bases lay in between. Germline loops: CDR1 SGHAT, CDR2 FQNNGV. This CDR3 has 12 amino acids. CDR3 protein: CATGQGGNEQYF. The CDR3 DNA reads TGTGCCACGGGGCAGGGTGGCAACGAGCAGTACTTC.

Ten or more counts support this clonotype. The chain links TRBV5-1 to TRBJ2-2; 7 positions agree with TRBD1. This CDR3 has 13 amino acids. Germline loops: CDR1 SGHRS, CDR2 YFSETQ. V trimming: 4 bases; J trimming: 5 bases; junction bases outside the gene matches: 2. CDR3 sequence (DNA): TGCGCCAGCAGCCAACAGGGGACCGGGGAGCTGTTTTTT. Its protein is CASSQQGTGELFF. The full variable domain, rest sourced from reference TRBV5-1 and TRBJ2-2, is KAGVTQTPRYLIKTRGQQVTLSCSPISGHRSVSWYQQTPGQGLQFLFEYFSETQRNKGNFPGRFSGRQFSNSRSEMNVSTLELGDSALYLCASSQQGTGELFFGEGSRLTVL.

This clonotype was detected many times. This chain uses TRBV7-6 with TRBJ2-3; 10 nucleotides line up with TRBD2. The CDR3 loop spans 19 amino acids. The J segment lost 5 bases and the V segment lost 2 bases, leaving 16 bases of the junction unmatched. CDR1 and CDR2 from the germline V gene are SGHVS and FNYEAQ. CDR3 sequence (DNA): TGTGCCAGCAGCTTAAGGGGGGCTAGCGGGAGTGGTAGCGGAGATACGCAGTATTTT. Translated, it gives CASSLRGASGSGSGDTQYF.

This clonotype was observed a few times. The rearrangement uses TRBV7-2 and TRBJ1-2, with 9 nucleotides matching TRBD1. Germline loops: CDR1 SGHTA, CDR2 FQGNSA. The CDR3 is 15 residues long. The junction had 4 bases not matched to a gene; V was cut back by 1 base and J by 4 bases. The CDR3 region has the DNA TGTGCCAGCAGCTTAGTCGGACAGGGGCTCTATGGCTACACCTTC. The encoded protein is CASSLVGQGLYGYTF. The variable domain in full, completed from reference TRBV7-2 and TRBJ1-2, reads GAGVSQSPSNKVTEKGKDVELRCDPISGHTALYWYRQSLGQGLEFLIYFQGNSAPDKSGLPSDRFSAERTGGSVSTLTIQRTQQEDSAVYLCASSLVGQGLYGYTFGSGTRLTVV.

This clonotype was counted ten times or more. This chain connects TRBV7-9 to TRBJ2-2; no definite D call. Per the germline V gene, CDR1 is SEHNR and CDR2 is FQNEAQ (reference sequence). V was trimmed by 7 bases and J by 1 base, leaving 10 bases between them. The CDR3 spans 14 residues. The CDR3 DNA follows: TGTGCCAGCAAAGAGGTCGGGAACACCGGGGAGCTGTTTTTT. This translates into CASKEVGNTGELFF.

This clonotype was detected ten times or more. CDR3 nucleotide sequence: TGTGCCAGCAGTTACTCGCGGCGACTTAACACCGGGGAGCTGTTTTTT. It translates to CASSYSRRLNTGELFF. This chain uses TRBV6-2 or TRBV6-3 with TRBJ2-2, with D unclear. Germline CDR1 MNHEY, CDR2 SVGEGT. The V end was cut by 0 bases, the J end by 2 bases, with 10 bases between. The CDR3 loop spans 16 amino acids.

Ten or more counts support this clonotype. The chain carries TRBV7-9 and TRBJ2-3, with D unclear. V was cut by 1 base and J by 6 bases, with 8 bases left in between. From germline, CDR1 is SEHNR and CDR2 FQNEAQ (reference sequence). The CDR3 loop spans 13 amino acids. In DNA, the CDR3 is TGTGCCAGCAGCTTAGAACCCCAGGATACGCAGTATTTT. Its protein is CASSLEPQDTQYF.

Ten or more counts support this clonotype. This sequence joins TRBV7-2 and TRBJ2-1; 8 bases map to TRBD1. The CDR3 consists of 13 residues. Looked up from germline, CDR1 is SGHTA and CDR2 is FQGNSA. With 1 base clipped from V and 9 bases from J, the junction kept 2 bases outside the gene matches. CDR3 amino acids: CASSLGTGLEQFF. For the CDR3, the DNA is TGTGCCAGCAGCTTAGGGACAGGGCTTGAGCAGTTCTTC.

This clonotype was detected many times. V usage is TRBV7-3 and J usage is TRBJ2-3; unclear D gene. This CDR3 has 13 residues. The ends were cut back, 2 bases at V and 2 bases at J, with 5 bases in the middle. The germline V gene has CDR1 SGHTA and CDR2 FQGTGA. CDR3 amino acids: CASSLQATDTQYF. In DNA, the CDR3 is TGTGCCAGCAGCTTACAAGCCACAGATACGCAGTATTTT.

This clonotype showed up many times. This rearrangement joins TRBV12-3 or TRBV12-4 to TRBJ1-4; D is possibly TRBD1 (6 bases). This CDR3 comprises 15 residues. Trimming shortened V by 6 bases and J by 1 base, and 12 bases separated the two germline ends. Here the CDR3 DNA reads TGTGCCAGCAGCGACAAACAGGGAACTAATGAAAAACTGTTTTTT. Protein sequence: CASSDKQGTNEKLFF.

In its sample, this clonotype was seen many times. The rearrangement joins TRBV6-2 or TRBV6-3 to TRBJ1-1; D remains ambiguous. Between the trimmed V and J ends, which lost 4 bases and 0 bases, there was a span of 12 bases. Germline V CDR1 and CDR2: MNHEY, SVGEGT. CDR3 size: 15 residues. CDR3 sequence reads: CASSFRGLMNTEAFF. The CDR3 DNA reads TGTGCCAGCAGTTTCCGGGGTCTCATGAACACTGAAGCTTTCTTT.

In this sample, this clonotype turned up many times. This chain uses TRBV12-3 or TRBV12-4 with TRBJ2-4; D gene ambiguous. V lost 5 bases, J lost 7 bases, and 21 bases lay in between. The CDR3 totals 16 residues. The CDR3 sequence: CASSPGYWAWANIQYF. For the CDR3, the DNA is TGTGCCAGCAGTCCTGGGTATTGGGCTTGGGCGAACATTCAGTACTTC.

This clonotype has at least ten counts. The V and J genes are TRBV7-6 and TRBJ1-4, with D possibly matching TRBD1 (5 bases). The CDR3 sequence is 15 residues long. CDR1 and CDR2 from the germline V gene are SGHVS and FNYEAQ. V was trimmed by 6 bases and J by 0 bases, leaving 11 bases between them. Here the CDR3 reads CASRVGPATNEKLFF. CDR3 nucleotide sequence: TGTGCCAGCAGGGTGGGGCCGGCAACTAATGAAAAACTGTTTTTT.

This clonotype was observed a handful of times. The chain recombines TRBV7-9 with TRBJ1-1, with 8 bases matching TRBD1. The CDR3 consists of 16 residues. Per germline, CDR1 SEHNR and CDR2 FQNEAQ (reference sequence). V was pared by 2 bases and J by 3 bases, with 8 bases of the junction left unmatched. The CDR3 loop is CASSLSGRGQDTEAFF. The CDR3 DNA is TGTGCCAGCAGCTTATCCGGCAGGGGGCAAGACACTGAAGCTTTCTTT.

This clonotype was counted at least ten times. The rearrangement joins TRBV5-4 to TRBJ2-3, with TRBD2 as a possible D gene (5 bases). Germline assignment: CDR1 SGHNT and CDR2 YYREEE (reference sequence). The CDR3 length is 13 residues. Trimming cost V 4 bases and J 1 base, with 7 bases left between them. CDR3 loop: CASSGSGTDTQYF. The CDR3 DNA is TGTGCCAGCAGCGGTAGCGGCACAGATACGCAGTATTTT.

This clonotype was picked up many times. The chain couples TRBV7-2 to TRBJ2-7; tentative D call: TRBD2 (5 bases). This CDR3 is 11 amino acids long. Germline assignment: CDR1 SGHTA and CDR2 FQGNSA. V was pared by 5 bases and J by 5 bases, with 7 bases between. The CDR3 coding sequence is TGTGCCAGCAGCGGGAGACACGAGCAGTACTTC. This sequence encodes CASSGRHEQYF.

This clonotype has a count of ten or more. The genes are TRBV6-1 and TRBJ1-1; D unclear. Germline V gene lookup returns CDR1 MNHNS and CDR2 SASEGT. V lost 6 bases to trimming and J lost 1 base, with 6 bases between them. CDR3 size: 12 residues. The CDR3 sequence is CASRYANTEAFF. For the CDR3, the DNA is TGTGCCAGCAGGTACGCGAACACTGAAGCTTTCTTT.

The rearrangement uses TRBV7-2 and TRBJ2-7; TRBD2 might be the D (5 bases). CDR1 and CDR2 from the germline V gene are SGHTA and FQGNSA. The CDR3 is 13 amino acids. Trimming shortened V by 5 bases and J by 3 bases, and 11 bases separated the two germline ends. DNA of the CDR3: TGTGCCAGCAGCCACCCTGGGAGCTACGAGCAGTACTTC. This translates into CASSHPGSYEQYF. Full variable domain (remainder filled in from reference TRBV7-2 and TRBJ2-7): GAGVSQSPSNKVTEKGKDVELRCDPISGHTALYWYRQSLGQGLEFLIYFQGNSAPDKSGLPSDRFSAERTGGSVSTLTIQRTQQEDSAVYLCASSHPGSYEQYFGPGTRLTVT.

This clonotype came up many times. The J gene is TRBJ2-7, the V gene TRBV5-6; 8 nucleotides align to TRBD1. The CDR3 is 14 amino acids. Germline loops: CDR1 SGHDT, CDR2 YYEEEE. V lost 3 bases, J lost 4 bases, and 6 bases stayed unmatched. The CDR3 bases are TGTGCCAGCAGCTCCGACAGGGGTCAGTACGAGCAGTACTTC. Amino acids: CASSSDRGQYEQYF.

This clonotype has a count of ten or more. The chain links TRBV7-8 to TRBJ2-5; 12 positions agree with TRBD2. Germline V CDR1 and CDR2: SGHVS, FQNEAQ. This CDR3 spans 20 amino acids. V was pared by 3 bases and J by 0 bases, with 14 bases of the junction left unmatched. The CDR3 nucleotides are TGTGCCAGCAGCTTTCCCCTGACTAGCGGGAGCCAGGTGTACCAAGAGACCCAGTACTTC. Its protein is CASSFPLTSGSQVYQETQYF. The entire variable domain, with the rest obtained from reference TRBV7-8 and TRBJ2-5, is as follows: GAGVSQSPRYKVAKRGQDVALRCDPISGHVSLFWYQQALGQGPEFLTYFQNEAQLDKSGLPSDRFFAERPEGSVSTLKIQRTQQEDSAVYLCASSFPLTSGSQVYQETQYFGPGTRLLVL.